The 31 T cell receptor beta chains listed next were all sequenced from one sample in a study of cytomegalovirus exposure and HLA in healthy donors. 60 Vbeta and 13 Jbeta primers were used in PCR. This table comes from immunoSEQ multiplex PCR, and its TCRdb copy is limited to in-frame clones, with some not included. The sample records roughly 100,000 clones, approximately 70% being singletons. Sequenced sample: PBMCs. All receptors derive from a woman in her 50s in good health and CMV-seronegative.

This clone was detected a few times. This chain links TRBV15 with TRBJ2-7, with 10 nucleotides matching TRBD1. CDR1 and CDR2 from the germline V gene are LNHNV and YYDKDF (reference sequence). The CDR3 is 16 residues long. Trimming cost V 5 bases and J 2 bases; bases outside gene matches: 9. CDR3 protein: CATSSRSGTGAYEQYF. In DNA, the CDR3 is TGTGCCACCAGCTCCCGCTCCGGGACAGGGGCCTACGAGCAGTACTTC.

V gene TRBV7-6 combines with J gene TRBJ1-5, with 9 bases that match TRBD1. The CDR3 totals 19 residues. J gave up 1 base and V 2 bases, and 12 bases lay outside the gene matches. Germline-derived CDR1 and CDR2 are SGHVS and FNYEAQ. In DNA, the CDR3 is TGTGCCAGCAGCTTAAACGGGATCACAGGGGGCGAAAGCAATCAGCCCCAGCATTTT. It is translated as CASSLNGITGGESNQPQHF.

The rearrangement links TRBV14 to TRBJ2-3; D is perhaps TRBD2 (6 bases). Trimming stripped 4 bases from V and 2 bases from J, with 16 bases between. The germline V gene has CDR1 SGHDN and CDR2 FVKESK. The CDR3 contains 16 residues. The CDR3: CASSPWWRDNTDTQYF. Here the CDR3 DNA reads TGTGCCAGCAGCCCGTGGTGGCGGGATAACACAGATACGCAGTATTTT.

This clone was recorded a few times. For the CDR3, the DNA is TGTGCCAGCAGTGAAGGACAGGCGCGCACAGATACGCAGTATTTT. This sequence encodes CASSEGQARTDTQYF. The rearrangement uses TRBV6-1 and TRBJ2-3, with D possibly matching TRBD1 (6 bases). Trimming left V 1 base short and J 1 base short, with 9 bases between. The CDR3 spans 15 residues. Looked up from germline, CDR1 is MNHNS and CDR2 is SASEGT.

The chain recombines TRBV30 with TRBJ1-5, with 8 positions matching TRBD1. The length of the CDR3 is 14 residues. V gave up 0 bases and J gave up 5 bases; unmatched junction bases: 3. CDR1 and CDR2 (germline): GTSNPN, SVGIG (reference sequence). For the CDR3, the DNA is TGTGCCTGGAGTGTACGACAGGGGCATCAGCCCCAGCATTTT. Translation: CAWSVRQGHQPQHF.

The J gene is TRBJ2-1, the V gene TRBV7-2; 7 bases match TRBD1. The V segment lost 4 bases and the J segment 10 bases; nucleotides outside the gene matches: 7. Germline V CDR1 and CDR2: SGHTA, FQGNSA. This CDR3 has 13 amino acids. The CDR3 sequence: CASSSRGTEEQFF. The CDR3 DNA reads TGTGCCAGCAGCTCGAGGGGGACAGAAGAGCAGTTCTTC. The full variable domain, completed using reference TRBV7-2 and TRBJ2-1, is GAGVSQSPSNKVTEKGKDVELRCDPISGHTALYWYRQSLGQGLEFLIYFQGNSAPDKSGLPSDRFSAERTGGSVSTLTIQRTQQEDSAVYLCASSSRGTEEQFFGPGTRLTVL.

The V call is TRBV6-5, the J call TRBJ2-7; 7 bases line up with TRBD1. Germline CDR1 is MNHEY and CDR2 is SVGAGI. J was trimmed by 0 bases and V by 5 bases; bases with no gene match: 7. The CDR3 consists of 15 residues. DNA of the CDR3: TGTGCCAGCAGTACAAACCGGGACAGCTCCTACGAGCAGTACTTC. Protein sequence: CASSTNRDSSYEQYF.

This chain links TRBV10-3 with TRBJ2-1; 8 positions agree with TRBD1. The V gene's germline CDR1 is ENHRY and CDR2 SYGVKD. This CDR3 spans 16 amino acids. Unmatched junction bases numbered 10, after V lost 6 bases and J lost 3 bases. The CDR3, as DNA: TGTGCCATCAGACATGCGACAGGGGTGGACTACAATGAGCAGTTCTTC. This translates into CAIRHATGVDYNEQFF.

The J gene is TRBJ2-7, the V gene TRBV5-6; 8 bases map to TRBD1. Trimming took 2 bases from V and 6 from J; bases not matched to a gene: 10. The CDR3 length is 15 residues. The germline V gene encodes CDR1 SGHDT and CDR2 YYEEEE. Here the CDR3 reads CASSFRDRPLGEQYF. The DNA of the CDR3 is TGTGCCAGCAGCTTCCGGGACAGGCCCTTAGGCGAGCAGTACTTC.

The chain carries TRBV27 and TRBJ2-1; D perhaps matches TRBD2 (6 bases). In germline, CDR1 is MNHEY, CDR2 SMNVEV (reference sequence). V lost 8 bases and J lost 6, with 20 bases in between. The CDR3 runs 15 residues. The CDR3 region has the DNA TGTGCCAGCGGGTTCGGGACTGTAGCTTCCAATGAGCAGTTCTTC. Translation: CASGFGTVASNEQFF.

In DNA, the CDR3 is TGTGCCAGCACCAAGGGGACTAGCGGCACCGGGGAGCTGTTTTTT. This encodes CASTKGTSGTGELFF. The rearrangement joins TRBV2 to TRBJ2-2, with TRBD2 matching 11 bases. Per germline, CDR1 SNHLY and CDR2 FYNNEI. With 7 bases clipped from V and 4 bases from J, the junction kept 5 bases outside the gene matches. The CDR3 sequence is 15 residues long.

The chain carries TRBV28 and TRBJ2-1, with 11 bases that match TRBD2. The CDR3 sequence is 14 residues long. Germline assignment: CDR1 MDHEN and CDR2 SYDVKM. V gave up 7 bases and J gave up 9 bases; unmatched junction bases: 8. The CDR3 region is CASMGALAGVEQFF. The CDR3 nucleotides are TGTGCCAGCATGGGCGCACTAGCGGGAGTTGAGCAGTTCTTC.

This chain connects TRBV9 to TRBJ1-2; 8 positions match TRBD1. The V gene's germline CDR1 is SGDLS and CDR2 YYNGEE. The CDR3 spans 14 residues. With V trimmed by 4 bases and J by 3 bases, 5 bases remained unmatched. CDR3 nucleotide sequence: TGTGCCAGCAGCAGCCAGACAGGGGACTATGGCTACACCTTC. This translates into CASSSQTGDYGYTF.

In its sample, this clone was seen a few times. The chain is built from TRBV28 and TRBJ2-5; TRBD2 matches 8 bases. J was trimmed by 4 bases and V by 4 bases; bases with no gene match: 5. The germline CDR1 and CDR2 sequences are MDHEN and SYDVKM. The CDR3 has 14 residues. Here the CDR3 DNA reads TGTGCCAGCAGTTCCAGCGGGAGATCAGAGACCCAGTACTTC. Encoded protein: CASSSSGRSETQYF.

The chain carries TRBV11-3 and TRBJ1-3; no definite D call. The CDR3 extends over 12 amino acids. Germline values: CDR1 SGHNT, CDR2 YENEEA. Trimming took off 6 bases at V and 4 bases at J, with 7 bases between the two ends. As DNA, the CDR3 is TGTGCCAGCAGTAAACTGGGAAACACCATATATTTT. Amino acid sequence: CASSKLGNTIYF.

About this clone: The junction and the germline gene differ at one end; a read error may be behind it. The gene calls are TRBV7-9 and TRBJ2-7; D remains ambiguous. The CDR3 length is 12 residues. The germline CDR1 and CDR2 sequences are SEHNR and FQNEAQ (reference sequence). Here the CDR3 DNA reads TGTTCCAGCAGCTTGTTAAGCCACGAGCAGTACTTC. Translation gives CSSSLLSHEQYF.

The rearrangement uses TRBV7-2 and TRBJ2-3, with 8 bases lining up with TRBD1. Germline-derived CDR1 and CDR2 are SGHTA and FQGNSA. The CDR3 is 19 residues long. V lost 4 bases, J lost 6 bases, and 21 bases stayed unmatched. CDR3 loop: CASSSLPFLSGTGWDTQYF. CDR3 coding DNA: TGTGCCAGCAGCTCGCTTCCCTTTCTGTCCGGGACAGGATGGGATACGCAGTATTTT.

The chain links TRBV6-5 to TRBJ1-6; D gene ambiguous. V lost 4 bases to trimming and J lost 13 bases, with 14 bases between them. Germline V gene lookup returns CDR1 MNHEY and CDR2 SVGAGI. The CDR3 is 13 amino acids. The CDR3 DNA follows: TGTGCCAGCAGTTCCTTAGCCGGGGAGCCCCTCCACTTT. It translates to CASSSLAGEPLHF.

The chain links TRBV10-2 to TRBJ1-5; 7 bases agree with TRBD1. The trim removed 6 bases at V and 2 bases at J, leaving 7 bases unmatched. Per the germline V gene, CDR1 is WSHSY and CDR2 is SAAADI. The CDR3 contains 15 residues. In nucleotides, the CDR3 is TGCGCCAGCAGGGAGCAGGGGGAAGGCAATCAGCCCCAGCATTTT. Residues: CASREQGEGNQPQHF.

The chain uses TRBV7-9 and TRBJ2-5; the D gene is possibly TRBD2 (6 bases). The V end was cut by 1 base, the J end by 3 bases, with 15 bases between. This CDR3 has 16 residues. CDR1 and CDR2 from the germline V gene are SEHNR and FQNEAQ (reference sequence). The CDR3 DNA follows: TGTGCCAGCAGCTTAGTCGAAAGGAGGGAGAAAGAGACCCAGTACTTC. Its protein product is CASSLVERREKETQYF.

This clone was found a few times. V and J are TRBV28 and TRBJ2-6, with TRBD1 identical over 8 bases. The germline V gene has CDR1 MDHEN and CDR2 SYDVKM. The CDR3 has 18 residues. Losses at the gene ends were 3 bases for V and 4 bases for J; bases not matched to a gene: 11. For the CDR3, the DNA is TGTGCCAGCAGTTTTGCCCTCCCTTGGACAGGGGGGGCCAACGTCCTGACTTTC. Translation gives CASSFALPWTGGANVLTF.

This sequence joins TRBV6-1 and TRBJ2-5, with 8 bases aligning to TRBD2. The assigned J gene may be wrong: the sequence end matches TRBJ2-7 better. Germline V gives CDR1 MNHNS, CDR2 SASEGT. The CDR3 length is 15 residues. Here the CDR3 DNA reads TGTGCCAGCAGTGAAGCCCTAGCGGGCCGCTACGAGCAGTACTTC. Residues: CASSEALAGRYEQYF.

The chain combines TRBV5-1 with TRBJ2-5, with 7 positions matching TRBD1. V dropped 1 base and J dropped 5; count of bases not matched to a gene: 11. Germline loops: CDR1 SGHRS, CDR2 YFSETQ. This CDR3 contains 16 residues. The CDR3 nucleotides read TGCGCCAGCAGCTTGTACGGACAGGAATCTTCGGAGACCCAGTACTTC. Amino acids: CASSLYGQESSETQYF.

This sequence joins TRBV27 and TRBJ2-2, with D possibly matching TRBD1 (6 bases). The CDR3 consists of 16 residues. Looked up from germline, CDR1 is MNHEY and CDR2 is SMNVEV (reference sequence). With 3 bases removed from V and 7 bases from J, the gap between germline ends came to 18 bases. CDR3: CASSLWSSGVNGELFF. CDR3 bases: TGTGCCAGCAGTTTGTGGTCCTCAGGGGTTAACGGGGAGCTGTTTTTT.

The gene calls are TRBV29-1 and TRBJ2-3, with 7 bases matching TRBD2. With V trimmed by 1 base and J by 4 bases, 5 bases remained unmatched. The length of the CDR3 is 14 residues. Per germline, CDR1 SQVTM and CDR2 ANQGSEA. CDR3 sequence: CSVEAAGASDTQYF. CDR3 in DNA: TGCAGCGTTGAAGCCGCGGGAGCCTCAGATACGCAGTATTTT.

Only a few counts were recorded for this clone. The chain recombines TRBV4-1 with TRBJ1-2; D is undetermined. The germline V and J ends were trimmed by 0 bases and 4 bases, with 12 bases remaining between them. The CDR3 has 15 amino acids. In germline, CDR1 is MGHRA, CDR2 YSYEKL. The CDR3 nucleotides read TGCGCCAGCAGCCAAGATCTTTCAAACGGCTATGGCTACACCTTC. Protein product: CASSQDLSNGYGYTF.

This chain links TRBV10-2 with TRBJ2-7; TRBD2 agrees at 11 bases. Trimming at V came to 6 bases and at J to 3 bases, leaving 4 bases not matched to a gene. CDR1 is WSHSY, CDR2 SAAADI, per germline. This CDR3 is 14 amino acids long. The CDR3 reads CASSLGTSGYEQYF. The CDR3 DNA is TGCGCCAGCAGCCTCGGGACTAGCGGCTACGAGCAGTACTTC.

This clone came up a few times. This sequence joins TRBV5-1 and TRBJ1-4; D gene ambiguous. The CDR3 runs to 14 residues. Germline CDR1 reads SGHRS; CDR2 reads YFSETQ. V dropped 0 bases and J dropped 5 bases, with 8 bases sitting between them. CDR3: CASSLGSTNEKLFF. The CDR3 DNA follows: TGCGCCAGCAGCTTGGGCAGTACCAATGAAAAACTGTTTTTT.

This chain's CDR3 is CASSQGGGQGLAKGTQYF. The CDR3, as DNA: TGCGCCAGCAGCCAAGGGGGGGGACAGGGCCTTGCAAAAGGGACCCAGTACTTC. This rearrangement joins TRBV4-3 to TRBJ2-5; 9 positions match TRBD1. Trimming cost V 1 base and J 7 bases; bases outside gene matches: 16. Germline CDR1 and CDR2: LGHNA and YSLEER. CDR3 length: 18 residues.

About this clone: The germline gene is not matched at one end of the junction; a read error may be the cause. The chain couples TRBV7-9 to TRBJ1-6; D not certain. Germline CDR1 SEHNR, CDR2 FQNEAQ (reference sequence). This CDR3 is built from 14 residues. CDR3 sequence: CASSFGTGNSSLHF. The DNA for the CDR3 is TGTGCCAGCAGCTTCGGAACGGGGAATTCATCCCTCCACTTT.

This clone was seen only a few times. CDR3 residues: CASSLPGTGELFF. CDR3 sequence (DNA): TGTGCCAGCAGCTTACCGGGCACCGGGGAGCTGTTTTTT. The chain uses TRBV7-9 and TRBJ2-2; no definite D call. The CDR3 contains 13 residues. Deletions cut 2 bases from V and 4 bases from J, with 5 bases between. Germline V gene data show CDR1 as SEHNR and CDR2 as FQNEAQ (reference sequence).